This T cell receptor beta chain appears in the sequencing data of a study of PD-L1 blockade in urothelial cancer. Study as a whole: Patients had received 0 to 3 prior chemotherapy regimens. Findings and limits, study-wide: Durable-benefit patients had greater expansion of tumor-associated blood clones at 3 weeks.

This CDR3 has 15 amino acids. Germline loops: CDR1 LNHNV, CDR2 YYDKDF (reference sequence). The V end lost 0 bases, the J end lost 7 bases, and 10 bases lay between the germline ends. Each patient's cancer was a locally advanced or metastatic urothelial carcinoma. The study collected 1 to 8 samples per patient, pretreatment and on-treatment. Sequencing used immunoSEQ multiplex PCR; TCRdb keeps in-frame clones, though not all of them. The data contain about 70,000 clones, less than 90% of them singletons. There are a few counts of this clone. Antigen specificity is unknown. The chain employs TRBV15 and TRBJ1-6; D is possibly TRBD1 (6 bases). This clonotype was obtained from a man aged 65-85 years with urothelial cancer. The sequencing used PBMCs, collected around atezolizumab (anti-PD-L1) treatment. The CDR3 here is CATSRDSQGNSPLHF. CDR3 bases: TGTGCCACCAGCAGAGATTCCCAGGGGAATTCACCCCTCCACTTT.